This entry describes one T cell receptor beta chain. These data belong to a study of beta chain features in type 1 diabetes. Expressed TCRB transcripts got sequenced, as all isolated RNA was reverse transcribed. The method was immunoSEQ multiplex PCR; TCRdb's version includes in-frame clones alone and lacks a portion of them. The sample has about 350,000 clones; around a fifth are singletons. This CDR3 comprises 14 residues. The J segment lost 9 bases and the V segment lost 1 base, leaving 8 bases of the junction unmatched. Germline assignment: CDR1 SGDLS and CDR2 YYNGEE. This receptor was obtained from a woman in her late teens or twenties in good health. Material for sequencing was naive CD4+ T cells from blood. The genes are TRBV9 and TRBJ1-2; TRBD1 matches 8 bases. CDR3 sequence: CASSVRTGSESYTF. The CDR3 DNA sequence: TGTGCCAGCAGCGTAAGGACAGGGTCGGAGAGCTACACCTTC. Looking up the rest from reference TRBV9 and TRBJ1-2 gives the full variable domain: DSGVTQTPKHLITATGQRVTLRCSPRSGDLSVYWYQQSLDQGLQFLIQYYNGEERAKGNILERFSAQQFPDLHSELNLSSLELGDSALYFCASSVRTGSESYTFGSGTRLTVV.